The rows below give T cell receptor beta chains drawn from one sample of a study of CD8+ T cells in alopecia areata. Here immunoSEQ multiplex PCR was the method, and the copy in TCRdb shows in-frame clones only, minus some. The data contain some 220,000 clones, about 50% of them singletons. The specimen comprised CD4+ T cells sorted from blood, sampled at week 4, from a patient treated with tofacitinib. Source of these receptors: a human donor with alopecia areata. Each CDR3 is given with its conserved first and last residue. A D gene is named only where the DNA matches it firmly. Some rows have no size entry. The others give once, few or many, or a class for an expanded clone.

j_call v_call clone_size d_call cdr3_aa cdr3_nt
TRBJ2-7 TRBV29-1 NA NA CSVVSLSGSYEQYF TGCAGCGTTGTGAGTCTGTCGGGATCCTACGAGCAGTACTTC
TRBJ2-1 TRBV14 NA NA CASSHDRGYNEQFF TGTGCCAGCAGCCACGATCGCGGATACAATGAGCAGTTCTTC
TRBJ1-2 TRBV28 NA NA CASRRIYGYTF TGTGCCAGCAGGAGGATTTATGGCTACACCTTC
TRBJ1-2 TRBV29-1 NA NA CSVPGSGGRGYTF TGCAGCGTCCCCGGGTCGGGAGGACGTGGCTACACCTTC
TRBJ1-1 TRBV29-1 NA NA CSVNEDTEAFF TGCAGCGTGAATGAGGACACTGAAGCTTTCTTT
TRBJ2-1 TRBV6-5 NA TRBD2 CASTTGGSYNEQFF TGTGCCAGCACCACGGGGGGAAGCTACAATGAGCAGTTCTTC
TRBJ2-7 TRBV29-1 few TRBD2 CSVRTSGVEKQYF TGCAGCGTAAGGACTAGCGGGGTCGAGAAGCAGTACTTC
TRBJ2-3 TRBV5-1 NA TRBD2 CASSPGRGGTDTQYF TGCGCCAGCAGCCCCGGCCGGGGGGGCACAGATACGCAGTATTTT
TRBJ2-7 TRBV7-2 few NA CASSLVEQEGFYEQYF TGTGCCAGCAGCTTAGTTGAACAGGAGGGGTTCTACGAGCAGTACTTC
TRBJ1-1 TRBV29-1 NA NA CSVGMGVTEAFF TGCAGCGTTGGAATGGGGGTTACTGAAGCTTTCTTT
TRBJ2-2 TRBV7-3 few NA CASSFSGSQNTGELFF TGTGCCAGCAGCTTCTCCGGTTCCCAGAACACCGGGGAGCTGTTTTTT
TRBJ1-2 TRBV14 NA NA CASSQDTGLDGYTF TGTGCCAGCAGCCAAGATACAGGGCTCGACGGCTACACCTTC
TRBJ1-6 TRBV9 NA NA CASSGRRGRINSPLHF TGTGCCAGCAGCGGGCGGAGGGGACGGATTAATTCACCCCTCCACTTT
TRBJ1-1 TRBV30 once NA CAWSVRVNTEAFF TGTGCCTGGAGTGTGCGGGTGAACACTGAAGCTTTCTTT
TRBJ2-3 TRBV19 few NA CASSKPSTDTQYF TGTGCCAGTAGTAAGCCAAGCACAGATACGCAGTATTTT
TRBJ2-3 TRBV15 NA NA CATSRVSPYTDTQYF TGTGCCACCAGCAGAGTGAGCCCATACACAGATACGCAGTATTTT
TRBJ2-7 TRBV30 once NA CAWSTRDEQYF TGTGCCTGGAGTACGAGGGACGAGCAGTACTTC
TRBJ1-1 TRBV15 NA NA CATSRDRPGPAFF TGTGCCACCAGCAGAGATCGGCCGGGTCCGGCTTTCTTT
TRBJ2-7 TRBV27 NA TRBD2 CASWTSRGSEQYF TGTGCCAGTTGGACTAGCCGCGGGAGCGAGCAGTACTTC
TRBJ1-2 TRBV30 NA TRBD1 CAWSVAGGAGGYTF TGTGCCTGGAGTGTAGCAGGGGGCGCGGGAGGCTACACCTTC
TRBJ1-5 TRBV6-5 NA NA CATRAGDSNQPQHF TGTGCCACCAGGGCGGGGGACAGCAATCAGCCCCAGCATTTT
TRBJ1-4 TRBV30 NA NA CAWSVRQRIEKLFF TGTGCCTGGAGTGTACGACAGCGGATTGAAAAACTGTTTTTT
TRBJ2-1 TRBV9 NA TRBD1 CASSVGDRGRQFF TGTGCCAGCAGCGTGGGCGACAGGGGTAGGCAGTTCTTC
TRBJ1-2 TRBV10-3 NA NA CASFSGYGYTF TGTGCCAGTTTTTCAGGGTATGGCTACACCTTC